One and the same sample provided the 18 T cell receptor beta chains below, sequenced in a study of T-cell memory formation after mild COVID-19. TCRdb re-called the 5' RACE reads through MiXCR, storing one row per CDR3 protein. The sample yields 150,000 or so distinct CDR3 sequences, around a tenth seen once. Material for sequencing was PBMCs or a T cell subset sorted from them (not recorded which). Source of these receptors: a man younger than 35 who had mild COVID-19 (a few samples of this study predate the infection). Cell type and time point are not known.

The chain uses TRBV4-2 and TRBJ2-3, with D possibly TRBD2 on 7 matching bases. Between the trimmed V and J ends, which lost 5 bases and 1 base, there was a span of 16 bases. Germline CDR1 LGHNA, CDR2 YNFKEQ. The CDR3 loop spans 16 amino acids. As DNA, the CDR3 is TGTGCCAGCAGCGGGGGCTTCAGCGGGGGCACAGATACGCAGTATTTT. As protein: CASSGGFSGGTDTQYF.

The chain is built from TRBV5-6 and TRBJ1-5; possibly TRBD1 for D (6 bases). CDR1 SGHDT and CDR2 YYEEEE come from the germline V gene. The CDR3 consists of 16 residues. V gave up 0 bases and J gave up 2 bases, with 12 bases separating them. As DNA, the CDR3 is TGTGCCAGCAGCTTGGGTGCGGGGGCTCGCAATCAGCCCCAGCATTTT. Its protein product is CASSLGAGARNQPQHF.

Notes on this clonotype: A much larger clone differs from this one at a single base, so this may be a read error. The rearrangement links TRBV5-1 to TRBJ2-3; tentatively, D is TRBD1 (5 bases). Germline values: CDR1 SGHRS, CDR2 YFSETQ. The V end was cut by 4 bases, the J end by 2 bases, with 11 bases between. The CDR3 has 14 amino acids. The CDR3 region is CASSKQEFTDTQYF. CDR3 coding DNA: TGCGCCAGCAGCAAACAGGAGTTCACAGATACGCAGTATTTT.

The rearrangement links TRBV19 to TRBJ1-5; D unresolved. The CDR3 has 13 amino acids. Germline V lookup: CDR1 LNHDA, CDR2 SQIVND (reference sequence). V was cut by 5 bases and J by 3 bases, with 8 bases left in between. CDR3: CASSRWVNQPQHF. The CDR3 DNA reads TGTGCCAGTAGTCGTTGGGTCAATCAGCCCCAGCATTTT. Using reference TRBV19 and TRBJ1-5 for the parts outside the CDR3, the full variable domain is DGGITQSPKYLFRKEGQNVTLSCEQNLNHDAMYWYRQDPGQGLRLIYYSQIVNDFQKGDIAEGYSVSREKKESFPLTVTSAQKNPTAFYLCASSRWVNQPQHFGDGTRLSIL.

The gene calls are TRBV7-6 and TRBJ2-4; 12 nucleotides line up with TRBD1. Germline lookup yields CDR1 SGHVS and CDR2 FNYEAQ. The CDR3 has 15 residues. V gave up 0 bases and J gave up 6 bases; unmatched junction bases: 0. This CDR3 is CASSLAGQGANIQYF. The DNA for the CDR3 is TGTGCCAGCAGCTTAGCGGGACAGGGGGCAAACATTCAGTACTTC.

The chain uses TRBV7-2 and TRBJ2-1; 8 nucleotides line up with TRBD2. Germline CDR1 reads SGHTA; CDR2 reads FQGNSA. The J segment lost 6 bases and the V segment lost 4 bases, leaving 8 bases of the junction unmatched. This CDR3 has 15 amino acids. This chain's CDR3 is CASSSGGLALNEQFF. The CDR3, as DNA: TGTGCCAGCAGCTCGGGGGGGCTAGCTCTCAATGAGCAGTTCTTC.

This chain connects TRBV4-3 to TRBJ1-3, with 11 nucleotides matching TRBD1. J gave up 0 bases and V 1 base, and 8 bases lay outside the gene matches. CDR1 is LGHNA and CDR2 is YSLEER in the germline V gene. The CDR3 has 19 residues. CDR3 nucleotide sequence: TGCGCCAGCAGCCAAGGGTTCCGGGACAGGGGGATCTCTGGAAACACCATATATTTT. Protein product: CASSQGFRDRGISGNTIYF.

This clonotype was picked up many times. This rearrangement joins TRBV7-8 to TRBJ2-7; tentative D call: TRBD2 (6 bases). The length of the CDR3 is 14 residues. Germline CDR1 is SGHVS and CDR2 is FQNEAQ. V was pared by 1 base and J by 2 bases, with 9 bases between. Here the CDR3 DNA reads TGTGCCAGCAGCTTAGTTACGGGGGCCTACGAGCAGTACGTC. Its protein is CASSLVTGAYEQYV.

This clonotype appeared a few times. The chain has TRBV7-2 and TRBJ1-1, with 7 bases identical to TRBD1. With V trimmed by 5 bases and J by 4 bases, 7 bases remained unmatched. This CDR3 region has 14 residues. CDR1 and CDR2 from the germline V gene are SGHTA and FQGNSA. CDR3 amino acids: CASSIGQGVTEAFF. The CDR3 nucleotides read TGTGCCAGCAGCATAGGCCAGGGGGTCACTGAAGCTTTCTTT.

This clonotype was picked up many times. The chain recombines TRBV28 with TRBJ2-7, with D uncertain. Germline loops: CDR1 MDHEN, CDR2 SYDVKM. V lost 4 bases to trimming and J lost 4 bases, with 14 bases between them. The CDR3 is 14 residues long. The CDR3 sequence: CASSSGPWGYEQYV. The CDR3 DNA follows: TGTGCCAGCAGTTCCGGGCCGTGGGGATACGAGCAGTACGTC.

V and J are TRBV9 and TRBJ2-1; D is uncertain. The CDR3 sequence is 12 residues long. Germline loops: CDR1 SGDLS, CDR2 YYNGEE. V shed 3 bases and J shed 12 bases, with 13 bases lying between them. CDR3 in DNA: TGTGCCAGCAGCGCCGGCTACGGAACGCAGTTCTTC. The encoded protein is CASSAGYGTQFF. The full variable domain, with the rest looked up from reference TRBV9 and TRBJ2-1, is DSGVTQTPKHLITATGQRVTLRCSPRSGDLSVYWYQQSLDQGLQFLIQYYNGEERAKGNILERFSAQQFPDLHSELNLSSLELGDSALYFCASSAGYGTQFFGPGTRLTVL.

This clonotype has a count of ten or more. The V call is TRBV7-2, the J call TRBJ2-5, with D hard to call. The CDR3 is 13 residues long. The germline V and J ends were trimmed by 5 bases and 5 bases, with 12 bases remaining between them. Germline V CDR1 and CDR2: SGHTA, FQGNSA. The CDR3 spells CASSTGLRETQYF. Written as DNA, the CDR3 is TGTGCCAGCAGCACCGGGCTGCGGGAGACCCAGTACTTC.

This chain uses TRBV21-1 with TRBJ2-1; the D call of TRBD2 is as the table states it, not checked on the DNA. TRBV21-1 is noted as a pseudogene. This CDR3 region has 15 residues. The CDR3 loop reads CASRPLCFGVDEQFF. DNA of the CDR3: TGTGCCAGCAGACCGCTCTGTTTCGGGGTGGATGAGCAGTTCTTC.

The CDR3 coding sequence is TGTGCCAGCAGTTACGTTCCGGGGGGAAAGCAGTTCTTC. This encodes CASSYVPGGKQFF. This chain connects TRBV6-5 to TRBJ2-1, with 7 bases matching TRBD2. This CDR3 is 13 amino acids long. The ends lost 2 bases at V and 11 bases at J; junction bases unmatched: 6. Germline V gene sequence: CDR1 MNHEY, CDR2 SVGAGI.

There are a few counts of this clonotype. The rearrangement links TRBV4-1 to TRBJ2-2; D is undetermined. The V gene lost 1 base and the J gene lost 4 bases, with 16 bases spanning the gap. The germline gives CDR1 MGHRA, CDR2 YSYEKL. CDR3 length equals 17 residues. The CDR3 here is CASSQGIPNLATGELFF. In DNA form, the CDR3 reads TGCGCCAGCAGCCAAGGGATTCCTAATCTGGCCACCGGGGAGCTGTTTTTT.

The chain joins TRBV20-1 to TRBJ2-7, with D perhaps TRBD1 (6 bases). V was shortened by 6 bases and J by 8 bases, with 14 bases between the two germline ends. Germline values: CDR1 DFQATT, CDR2 SNEGSKA (reference sequence). The CDR3 spans 11 residues. The CDR3 DNA reads as TGCAGTGCCACCCTACAGGGCCAGCAGTACGTC. Translating gives CSATLQGQQYV.

The chain employs TRBV7-9 and TRBJ2-1; unclear D gene. This CDR3 is built from 16 residues. Germline V lookup: CDR1 SEHNR, CDR2 FQNEAQ (reference sequence). The V gene lost 5 bases and the J gene lost 8 bases, with 22 bases spanning the gap. The CDR3 region has the DNA TGTGCCAGCAGCCTCTTGCCCGGAACGTCTACGGATGAGCAGTTCTTC. Amino acids: CASSLLPGTSTDEQFF.

This clonotype has just a few counts. The rearrangement uses TRBV20-1 and TRBJ2-7, with 8 bases identical to TRBD1. Germline CDR1 and CDR2: DFQATT and SNEGSKA (reference sequence). The V and J ends lost 7 bases and 4 bases, in that order; junction bases with no gene match: 6. This CDR3 is 12 amino acids long. The CDR3 loop reads CSVWDRLYEQYF. CDR3 in DNA: TGCAGTGTATGGGACAGGCTTTACGAGCAGTACTTC.